This T cell receptor beta chain emerged from a study of blood T cell repertoires in COVID-19. About the study: The United States, Italy and Spain were the sources of the acute and convalescent COVID-19 samples.

In this sample, this clone turned up a few times. The CDR3 loop spans 14 amino acids. CDR1 MNHEY and CDR2 SVGAGI come from the germline V gene. V shed 5 bases and J 6 bases; nucleotides not matched to a gene: 4. TCRdb's table, derived via immunoSEQ multiplex PCR, lists solely in-frame clones and lacks some. The sample comprises 95,000 to 150,000 clones, around four fifths of which are singletons, and about 25% rests with the top ten. This TCR was recovered from a human donor in a cohort sampled during active COVID-19. Sequences were obtained from peripheral blood. The chain recombines TRBV6-5 with TRBJ2-1, with 10 bases fitting TRBD2. The CDR3 reads CASSQRGGANEQFF. The CDR3 DNA sequence: TGTGCCAGCAGTCAGCGGGGGGGGGCCAATGAGCAGTTCTTC.